Presented here are 30 T cell receptor beta chains from one specimen sequenced in a study of early T cells in non-severe SARS-CoV-2 infection. Each CDR3 protein gets one entry after TCRdb re-called the 5' RACE reads with MiXCR. The sample contains about 56,000 distinct CDR3 sequences, about 15% of which appear only once. The input for sequencing was whole blood, taken at baseline. Receptors originate from an adult who was a healthcare worker with PCR-confirmed SARS-CoV-2 infection or an uninfected control (not recorded which).

The chain combines TRBV7-6 with TRBJ2-3; no clear D. Looked up from germline, CDR1 is SGHVS and CDR2 is FNYEAQ. This CDR3 comprises 14 residues. V was clipped by 2 bases and J by 3 bases, with 9 bases between them. The CDR3 bases are TGTGCCAGCAGCTTAAATACCGTAACAGATACGCAGTATTTT. Its translation is CASSLNTVTDTQYF.

This clonotype was detected a few times. The rearrangement joins TRBV18 to TRBJ2-3; maybe TRBD2 (6 bases). Germline CDR1 KGHSH, CDR2 LQKENI. V was trimmed by 1 base and J by 2 bases, leaving 13 bases between them. CDR3 length: 16 amino acids. The CDR3, as DNA: TGTGCCAGCTCACCACTTGTAGCGGACTCCACAGATACGCAGTATTTT. It translates to CASSPLVADSTDTQYF.

The chain employs TRBV7-2 and TRBJ2-1; D is perhaps TRBD1 or TRBD2 (5 bases each). The CDR3 length is 13 residues. V was clipped by 1 base and J by 9 bases, with 10 bases between them. CDR1 is SGHTA, CDR2 FQGNSA, per germline. CDR3 in amino acids: CASSLVGEGEQFF. The CDR3 bases are TGTGCCAGCAGCTTAGTGGGGGAAGGTGAGCAGTTCTTC.

This clonotype was picked up a small number of times. The gene calls are TRBV12-3 or TRBV12-4 and TRBJ2-7, with D tentatively TRBD1 (5 bases). The CDR3 extends over 12 amino acids. Trimming left V 8 bases short and J 6 bases short, with 14 bases between. CDR3 sequence (DNA): TGTGCCAGCTCCCAAGGGGTGGTCGAGCAGTACTTC. This sequence encodes CASSQGVVEQYF.

This clonotype came up many times. The chain combines TRBV7-2 with TRBJ2-2; D perhaps matches TRBD2 (6 bases). Germline CDR1 and CDR2: SGHTA and FQGNSA. There are 16 residues in the CDR3. Trimming pared 5 bases from V and 0 bases from J, leaving 13 bases between. The CDR3 reads CASSLVADANTGELFF. DNA of the CDR3: TGTGCCAGCAGCCTAGTAGCGGATGCGAACACCGGGGAGCTGTTTTTT.

Ten or more counts support this clonotype. The chain recombines TRBV2 with TRBJ2-1; 11 nucleotides line up with TRBD1. There are 14 residues in the CDR3. Germline V gene sequence: CDR1 SNHLY, CDR2 FYNNEI. The trim removed 4 bases at V and 9 bases at J, leaving 5 bases unmatched. The DNA of the CDR3 is TGTGCCAGCAGTGGGGACAGGGGGACGGGTGAGCAGTTCTTC. This gives the protein CASSGDRGTGEQFF.

This clonotype was observed a few times. This chain joins TRBV24-1 and TRBJ1-5; 8 bases line up with TRBD1. The length of the CDR3 is 18 residues. With V trimmed by 10 bases and J by 0 bases, 16 bases remained unmatched. CDR1 and CDR2 from the germline V gene are KGHDR and SFDVKD. The CDR3 DNA sequence: TGTGCCACGCGACCGGGACAGGCTGCTGAGTATAGCAATCAGCCCCAGCATTTT. Translated, it gives CATRPGQAAEYSNQPQHF.

This clonotype has more than one count but fewer than ten. The chain uses TRBV11-2 and TRBJ2-1; TRBD2 might be the D (5 bases). Trimming left V 5 bases short and J 0 bases short, with 14 bases between. The length of the CDR3 is 16 residues. Germline V lookup: CDR1 SGHAT, CDR2 FQNNGV. CDR3 sequence reads: CASSTLASSSYNEQFF. CDR3 nucleotides: TGTGCCAGCAGCACCTTAGCGTCAAGCTCCTACAATGAGCAGTTCTTC.

The sample holds a few counts of this clonotype. The chain uses TRBV2 and TRBJ2-7; 8 nucleotides match TRBD1. The CDR3 extends over 14 amino acids. J gave up 3 bases and V 8 bases, and 9 bases lay outside the gene matches. Germline V gene data show CDR1 as SNHLY and CDR2 as FYNNEI. The CDR3 loop is CASYLQGANYEQYF. The CDR3, as DNA: TGTGCCAGCTACCTCCAGGGGGCAAACTACGAGCAGTACTTC.

This clonotype was observed at least ten times. The V and J genes are TRBV12-3 or TRBV12-4 and TRBJ2-3; no clear D gene. The CDR3 extends over 14 amino acids. Trimming removed 5 bases at V and 0 bases at J, with 9 bases between. The CDR3 reads CASSKEPSTDTQYF. The CDR3 DNA reads as TGTGCCAGCAGTAAAGAACCTAGCACAGATACGCAGTATTTT.

This clonotype occurred once. The genes are TRBV6-1 and TRBJ1-5; 7 bases align to TRBD1. The germline V gene has CDR1 MNHNS and CDR2 SASEGT. V was pared by 7 bases and J by 8 bases, with 8 bases of the junction left unmatched. This CDR3 region has 13 residues. Here the CDR3 reads CASIETGEKPQHF. The CDR3, as DNA: TGTGCCAGCATCGAAACAGGGGAAAAGCCCCAGCATTTT.

The chain carries TRBV7-6 and TRBJ2-1; 7 nucleotides align to TRBD1. This CDR3 is built from 15 residues. Germline loops: CDR1 SGHVS, CDR2 FNYEAQ. The V segment lost 6 bases and the J segment 8 bases; nucleotides outside the gene matches: 13. CDR3 loop: CASSQTGFGRHEQFF. In DNA, the CDR3 is TGTGCCAGCAGTCAGACAGGGTTTGGTCGGCATGAGCAGTTCTTC. Based on the CDR3 plus reference TRBV7-6 and TRBJ2-1, the full variable domain is GAGVSQSPRYKVTKRGQDVALRCDPISGHVSLYWYRQALGQGPEFLTYFNYEAQQDKSGLPNDRFSAERPEGSISTLTIQRTEQRDSAMYRCASSQTGFGRHEQFFGPGTRLTVL.

This clonotype was seen a few times. The gene calls are TRBV12-3 or TRBV12-4 and TRBJ1-1, with D possibly being TRBD1 (5 bases). The CDR3 spans 14 residues. With 6 bases removed from V and 1 base from J, the gap between germline ends came to 12 bases. The CDR3 DNA follows: TGTGCCAGCAGCTCGGGACTGAGGAACACTGAAGCTTTCTTT. It specifies CASSSGLRNTEAFF.

In its sample, this clonotype was seen a few times. The chain couples TRBV28 to TRBJ1-2, with TRBD1 matching over 9 bases. The CDR3 is 15 residues long. J gave up 4 bases and V 9 bases, and 12 bases lay outside the gene matches. Germline V gene lookup returns CDR1 MDHEN and CDR2 SYDVKM. In nucleotides, the CDR3 is TGTGCCAGTTGGGGGGACAGGGATGGGAGCTATGGCTACACCTTC. Translated, it gives CASWGDRDGSYGYTF.

The V and J genes are TRBV6-1 and TRBJ2-7; D call uncertain. V gave up 4 bases and J gave up 3 bases, with 4 bases separating them. CDR3 length equals 11 residues. Germline V CDR1 and CDR2: MNHNS, SASEGT. In DNA, the CDR3 is TGTGCCAGCAGTGTAAACTACGAGCAGTACTTC. Residues: CASSVNYEQYF.

This clonotype was seen at least ten times. The chain uses TRBV3-1 and TRBJ2-7; 8 nucleotides line up with TRBD2. V lost 5 bases and J lost 2; bases outside the gene matches: 14. The CDR3 spans 17 residues. The germline V gene encodes CDR1 LGHDT and CDR2 YNNKEL (reference sequence). Here the CDR3 reads CASSASSSAGGAYEQYF. The CDR3 DNA sequence: TGTGCCAGCAGCGCAAGTAGCTCGGCGGGAGGAGCCTACGAGCAGTACTTC.

The J gene is TRBJ2-2, the V gene TRBV6-2 or TRBV6-3; D might be TRBD1 or TRBD2, each matching 6 bases. In germline, CDR1 is MNHEY, CDR2 SVGEGT. V was cut by 11 bases and J by 4 bases, with 14 bases left in between. The CDR3 length is 13 residues. The CDR3 coding sequence is TGTGCCGGGACCAGGGGAGGCACCGGGGAGCTGTTTTTT. The encoded protein is CAGTRGGTGELFF.

The gene calls are TRBV3-1 and TRBJ2-3, with D perhaps matching TRBD2 (6 bases). Trimming removed 1 base at V and 5 bases at J, with 22 bases between. The CDR3 is 18 amino acids. Germline V gene lookup returns CDR1 LGHDT and CDR2 YNNKEL (reference sequence). This CDR3 is CASSQVSRRVLGGDTQYF. CDR3 nucleotide sequence: TGTGCCAGCAGCCAAGTCTCGCGGAGGGTATTGGGGGGAGATACGCAGTATTTT.

The chain recombines TRBV9 with TRBJ1-6; D gene uncertain. V dropped 3 bases and J dropped 9 bases, with 13 bases sitting between them. CDR3 length: 14 residues. Germline loops: CDR1 SGDLS, CDR2 YYNGEE. CDR3 loop: CASSAGEAISPLHF. The CDR3 region has the DNA TGTGCCAGCAGCGCCGGAGAGGCGATTTCACCCCTCCACTTT.

This chain uses TRBV7-9 with TRBJ2-3, with D possibly called TRBD1 or TRBD2 (5 bases each). From germline, CDR1 is SEHNR and CDR2 FQNEAQ (reference sequence). The CDR3 has 13 amino acids. V dropped 5 bases and J dropped 2 bases, with 8 bases sitting between them. The DNA of the CDR3 is TGTGCCAGCAGCGGGGGAAACACAGATACGCAGTATTTT. It yields the protein CASSGGNTDTQYF.

The chain has TRBV10-3 and TRBJ2-2; 8 bases are a match to TRBD2. The CDR3 totals 15 residues. J lost 4 bases, V lost 9 bases, and 10 bases had no gene match. CDR1 ENHRY and CDR2 SYGVKD come from the germline V gene. CDR3 in amino acids: CAIKSGLESTGELFF. CDR3 bases: TGTGCCATAAAGTCGGGACTAGAAAGCACCGGGGAGCTGTTTTTT.

This clonotype was observed a few times. V usage is TRBV20-1 and J usage is TRBJ2-1; D gene unclear. Per germline, CDR1 DFQATT and CDR2 SNEGSKA (reference sequence). CDR3 size: 16 residues. The V end was cut by 1 base, the J end by 0 bases, with 13 bases between. CDR3 DNA: TGCAGTGCTAGAGTTTTAGACTGGGGCTCCTACAATGAGCAGTTCTTC. Its protein is CSARVLDWGSYNEQFF.

In regard to this clonotype: Just one base apart from a much larger clone, this may be a read error. This chain links TRBV7-9 with TRBJ2-3; 10 positions agree with TRBD2. The CDR3 consists of 14 residues. Germline values: CDR1 SEHNR, CDR2 FQNEAQ (reference sequence). This CDR3 reads CARSLSGRADTQYF. The CDR3 bases are TGTGCCAGGAGCTTAAGCGGGAGGGCAGATACGCAGTATTTT. Looking up the rest from reference TRBV7-9 and TRBJ2-3 gives the full variable domain: DTGVSQNPRHKITKRGQNVTFRCDPISEHNRLYWYRQTLGQGPEFLTYFQNEAQLEKSRLLSDRFSAERPKGSFSTLEIQRTEQGDSAMYLCARSLSGRADTQYFGPGTRLTVL.

The V gene is TRBV7-9, the J gene TRBJ2-3; D perhaps matches TRBD1 (6 bases). Germline V gene sequence: CDR1 SEHNR, CDR2 FQNEAQ (reference sequence). Trimming removed 5 bases at V and 14 bases at J, with 17 bases between. The CDR3 covers 12 residues. The CDR3 loop is CASSPGDRTWYF. In nucleotides, the CDR3 is TGTGCCAGCAGCCCAGGGGATCGAACTTGGTATTTT.

This clonotype was seen a handful of times. CDR3 residues: CASRRYRDRETDGYTF. CDR3 in DNA: TGTGCCAGCAGACGATACCGGGACCGGGAAACGGATGGCTACACCTTC. The chain employs TRBV28 and TRBJ1-2; the D gene is possibly TRBD1 (5 bases). This CDR3 contains 16 residues. V was shortened by 6 bases and J by 6 bases, with 23 bases between the two germline ends. Germline-derived CDR1 and CDR2 are MDHEN and SYDVKM.

This clonotype showed up just a few times. V and J are TRBV7-9 and TRBJ2-7; D not certain. This CDR3 comprises 13 residues. Trimming stripped 6 bases from V and 7 bases from J, with 16 bases between. Germline assignment: CDR1 SEHNR and CDR2 FQNEAQ (reference sequence). CDR3 bases: TGTGCCAGCAGTTCTAACGGCCCTGGAGAGCAGTACTTC. Translated: CASSSNGPGEQYF. Full variable domain (remainder filled in from reference TRBV7-9 and TRBJ2-7): DTGVSQNPRHKITKRGQNVTFRCDPISEHNRLYWYRQTLGQGPEFLTYFQNEAQLEKSRLLSDRFSAERPKGSFSTLEIQRTEQGDSAMYLCASSSNGPGEQYFGPGTRLTVT.

This clonotype was found many times. The CDR3 DNA is TGCGCCAGCAGCCAAGAAACAGGGCTGTACTACGAGCAGTACTTC. Translation gives CASSQETGLYYEQYF. The chain links TRBV4-1 to TRBJ2-7; D perhaps matches TRBD1 (6 bases). V lost 0 bases and J lost 3, with 12 bases in between. CDR1 MGHRA and CDR2 YSYEKL come from the germline V gene. This CDR3 is 15 amino acids long.

This chain links TRBV7-9 with TRBJ2-5; the D gene is possibly TRBD2 (5 bases). CDR1 SEHNR and CDR2 FQNEAQ come from the germline V gene (reference sequence). The CDR3 sequence is 14 residues long. Between the trimmed V and J ends, which lost 3 bases and 4 bases, there was a span of 12 bases. Here the CDR3 reads CASSFGGGRETQYF. CDR3 nucleotide sequence: TGTGCCAGCAGCTTTGGAGGAGGACGAGAGACCCAGTACTTC.

This clonotype was recorded at least ten times. V and J are TRBV21-1 and TRBJ2-4; TRBD1, as called in the table, went unchecked against the DNA. TRBV21-1 is termed a pseudogene. The CDR3 has 17 amino acids. The CDR3 sequence: CAGSQTRQRWAKNIQYF. CDR3 bases: TGTGCCGGCTCCCAGACGAGACAGAGGTGGGCCAAAAACATTCAGTACTTC.

The rearrangement links TRBV5-1 to TRBJ2-3, with D perhaps matching TRBD1 or TRBD2 (5 bases each). Germline lookup yields CDR1 SGHRS and CDR2 YFSETQ. Trimming left V 4 bases short and J 3 bases short, with 18 bases between. The CDR3 runs 16 residues. The CDR3: CASSRGRVPETDTQYF. The CDR3 coding sequence is TGCGCCAGCAGCCGGGGCAGGGTCCCAGAGACAGATACGCAGTATTTT.